The TCR beta chain described here comes from a study of blood T cell repertoires in COVID-19. Seattle's cohort entered during active infection and was followed longitudinally. Some clones are missing from TCRdb's copy, which holds only in-frame ones; the method was immunoSEQ multiplex PCR. The repertoire holds roughly 150,000 clones, with about 83% as singletons. The source of this sequence is a woman aged 80 or over with COVID-19, enrolled during active disease. The specimen sequenced was peripheral blood.

CDR3 bases: TGTGCCATCAGTGGGATAGCGGGAGAAACCGGGGAGCTGTTTTTT. This codes for CAISGIAGETGELFF. The V gene is TRBV10-3, the J gene TRBJ2-2; 9 bases fit TRBD2. Germline values: CDR1 ENHRY, CDR2 SYGVKD. After removal of 4 bases from V and 5 bases from J, the junction contained 5 bases not matched to a gene. The CDR3 consists of 15 residues.